This T cell receptor beta chain was captured by sequencing in a study of T cells after yellow fever vaccination. For TCR, cDNA came from 5'RACE template switching, which added a universal primer site and UMIs. Using its own MiXCR run on the 5' RACE reads, TCRdb lists one record per CDR3 protein. The sample includes hundreds of thousands of distinct CDR3 sequences, approximately 18% of them seen just once. Overall study findings and caveats: The secondary response was weaker but peaked faster, day 5 versus 15. Subsequent to the booster, the majority of primary-vaccination clones reappeared (around 96% CD4, 88% CD8).

Concerning this clonotype: Antigen specificity is unknown.

Germline lookup yields CDR1 MNHEY and CDR2 SVGAGI. There are 16 residues in the CDR3. V was clipped by 7 bases and J by 8 bases, with 23 bases between them. This specimen was PBMCs, taken before the yellow fever booster vaccination. The receptor was derived from a man younger than 30 who received the YFV17D yellow fever vaccine. The chain links TRBV6-5 to TRBJ1-4; D gene uncertain. CDR3 nucleotides: TGTGCCAGCACCCCTTCTATCCGGGTAGGCGAGGAAAAACTGTTTTTT. Encoded protein: CASTPSIRVGEEKLFF.